Listed below are T cell receptor beta chains from one sample, sequenced in a study of blood T cell repertoires in COVID-19. Using immunoSEQ multiplex PCR, the repertoire was profiled, and TCRdb retains in-frame clones only, with some absent. Of about 170,000 clones detected, roughly 80% appear once; the ten largest clones hold around 2.4%. Material: peripheral blood. The receptors derive from a human donor with acute or convalescent COVID-19. The donor label of this sample is uncertain. The CDR3 runs from the conserved cysteine through the conserved F or W. D genes are given only for firm matches. Expanded clones are given a class, and other clones once, few, many or no size at all.

CDR3 DNA: TGCGCCAGCAGCTCGGACAGGGTTAATGAAAAACTGTTTTTT; CDR3 protein: CASSSDRVNEKLFF; J gene: TRBJ1-4; clone size: NA; V gene: TRBV5-1; D gene: TRBD1
CDR3 DNA: TGTGCCAGCAGCTTAGAGGGAGGGCGAGTCTTC; CDR3 protein: CASSLEGGRVF; J gene: TRBJ2-1; clone size: NA; V gene: TRBV7-9; D gene: TRBD2
CDR3 DNA: TGTGCCAGCAGCCAGTCGAAAGGGGGCGAGGACACTGAAGCTTTCTTT; CDR3 protein: CASSQSKGGEDTEAFF; J gene: TRBJ1-1; clone size: NA; V gene: TRBV14; D gene: TRBD1
CDR3 DNA: TGTGCCAGCAGGGGGACTAGCGGGAGCCACGGGGAGCTGTTTTTT; CDR3 protein: CASRGTSGSHGELFF; J gene: TRBJ2-2; clone size: once; V gene: TRBV2; D gene: TRBD2
CDR3 DNA: TGTGCCAGCAGTTTCGACAGGGGTTATTCACCCCTCCACTTT; CDR3 protein: CASSFDRGYSPLHF; J gene: TRBJ1-6; clone size: NA; V gene: TRBV28; D gene: TRBD1
CDR3 DNA: TGTGCCAGCAGCCCAGGTCCTACCTACGAGCAGTACTTC; CDR3 protein: CASSPGPTYEQYF; J gene: TRBJ2-7; clone size: NA; V gene: TRBV9; D gene: NA
CDR3 DNA: TGTGCCAGCAGCCAAGGGAGTGTTAGCGGGAGTTTTGGCGGGGAGCTGTTTTTT; CDR3 protein: CASSQGSVSGSFGGELFF; J gene: TRBJ2-2; clone size: few; V gene: TRBV3-1/TRBV3-2; D gene: TRBD2
CDR3 DNA: TGTGCCAGCTCACCACCGTCACAGGGGGGTACTGATGGCTACACCTTC; CDR3 protein: CASSPPSQGGTDGYTF; J gene: TRBJ1-2; clone size: NA; V gene: TRBV18; D gene: TRBD1
CDR3 DNA: TGTGCCAGCAGCGTACGGGACAGGGGCCTACAAGGCGGGGAGCTGTTTTTT; CDR3 protein: CASSVRDRGLQGGELFF; J gene: TRBJ2-2; clone size: NA; V gene: TRBV9; D gene: TRBD1
CDR3 DNA: TGTGCCAGCAGGAAAGACGGGAGTTCCTACAATGAGCAGTTCTTC; CDR3 protein: CASRKDGSSYNEQFF; J gene: TRBJ2-1; clone size: NA; V gene: TRBV6-5; D gene: NA
CDR3 DNA: TGTGCCAGCAGCCAACTACAGGCAATCTCTGGAAACACCATATATTTT; CDR3 protein: CASSQLQAISGNTIYF; J gene: TRBJ1-3; clone size: NA; V gene: TRBV3-1/TRBV3-2; D gene: NA
CDR3 DNA: TGTGCCAGCAGCCAAGCAAGCGGAGGGGAGCAGTACTTC; CDR3 protein: CASSQASGGEQYF; J gene: TRBJ2-7; clone size: once; V gene: TRBV3-1/TRBV3-2; D gene: NA
CDR3 DNA: TGCGCCAGCAGCTTAACAGCGGGGGGGACTGAAGCTTTCTTT; CDR3 protein: CASSLTAGGTEAFF; J gene: TRBJ1-1; clone size: NA; V gene: TRBV5-1; D gene: NA
CDR3 DNA: TGTGCCAGCAGCTTGGGACAGGGTTACTACGAGCAGTACTTC; CDR3 protein: CASSLGQGYYEQYF; J gene: TRBJ2-7; clone size: once; V gene: TRBV5-4; D gene: TRBD1
CDR3 DNA: TGCGCCAGCAGACTTCTAGCGGGGGGTTCAGATACGCAGTATTTT; CDR3 protein: CASRLLAGGSDTQYF; J gene: TRBJ2-3; clone size: NA; V gene: TRBV5-1; D gene: TRBD2
CDR3 DNA: TGTGCCTGGACGATACAGGGCCCCGGGGAGCTGTTTTTT; CDR3 protein: CAWTIQGPGELFF; J gene: TRBJ2-2; clone size: NA; V gene: TRBV30; D gene: NA
CDR3 DNA: TGTGCCAGTAGTGTATCCGGGGGGGCGGGAGGCTACAATGAGCAGTTCTTC; CDR3 protein: CASSVSGGAGGYNEQFF; J gene: TRBJ2-1; clone size: NA; V gene: TRBV19; D gene: TRBD2
CDR3 DNA: TGTGCCAGTAGTCCCGGGAGTGGAGAGACCCAGTACTTC; CDR3 protein: CASSPGSGETQYF; J gene: TRBJ2-5; clone size: NA; V gene: TRBV19; D gene: NA
CDR3 DNA: TGTGCCAGCAGGCTCCTGTCTGGCGGGAGGGGATCGGATACGCAGTATTTT; CDR3 protein: CASRLLSGGRGSDTQYF; J gene: TRBJ2-3; clone size: NA; V gene: TRBV27; D gene: TRBD2
CDR3 DNA: TGTGCCAGCAGCTTTTCGAAAGTTGAGCGGGTCGAGCAGTACTTC; CDR3 protein: CASSFSKVERVEQYF; J gene: TRBJ2-7; clone size: NA; V gene: TRBV12-1; D gene: NA
CDR3 DNA: TGCGCCAGCAGTCGGCTAGCGGGAGGGGGGCAGTTCTTC; CDR3 protein: CASSRLAGGGQFF; J gene: TRBJ2-1; clone size: NA; V gene: TRBV10-1; D gene: TRBD2
CDR3 DNA: TGTGCCAGTAGTACCCCGGTGGGGCGCACTGAAGCTTTCTTT; CDR3 protein: CASSTPVGRTEAFF; J gene: TRBJ1-1; clone size: once; V gene: TRBV19; D gene: NA
CDR3 DNA: TGCGCCAGCAGTGGCTCACTAGAGTCCTACAATGAGCAGTTCTTC; CDR3 protein: CASSGSLESYNEQFF; J gene: TRBJ2-1; clone size: NA; V gene: TRBV10-1; D gene: NA
CDR3 DNA: TGTGCCAGCAGCGTTCCGGGACTAGCGGGGGACAATGAGCAGTTCTTC; CDR3 protein: CASSVPGLAGDNEQFF; J gene: TRBJ2-1; clone size: NA; V gene: TRBV9; D gene: TRBD2
CDR3 DNA: TGTGCCAGCAGCGTAGAGCAGACAGCAACTAATGAAAAACTGTTTTTT; CDR3 protein: CASSVEQTATNEKLFF; J gene: TRBJ1-4; clone size: NA; V gene: TRBV9; D gene: NA
CDR3 DNA: TGTGCCAGCAGTTCTGAGGTATCCTATAATTCACCCCTCCACTTT; CDR3 protein: CASSSEVSYNSPLHF; J gene: TRBJ1-6; clone size: NA; V gene: TRBV28; D gene: NA
CDR3 DNA: TGTGCCAGCAGTTATCAGAGGACAGAGAAAAACTCCTACGAGCAGTACTTC; CDR3 protein: CASSYQRTEKNSYEQYF; J gene: TRBJ2-7; clone size: NA; V gene: TRBV28; D gene: NA
CDR3 DNA: TGCAGCGCCCCCGGGACAGGGGGCGGTGGCTACACCTTC; CDR3 protein: CSAPGTGGGGYTF; J gene: TRBJ1-2; clone size: NA; V gene: TRBV29-1; D gene: TRBD1
CDR3 DNA: TGTGCCAGCATCAGGGGCCCTTTTGAGACTGAAGCTTTCTTT; CDR3 protein: CASIRGPFETEAFF; J gene: TRBJ1-1; clone size: NA; V gene: TRBV25-1; D gene: NA
CDR3 DNA: TGTGCCAGCAGCCAAGTTGGGAGCTCCTACGAGCAGTACTTC; CDR3 protein: CASSQVGSSYEQYF; J gene: TRBJ2-7; clone size: NA; V gene: TRBV3-1/TRBV3-2; D gene: NA
CDR3 DNA: TGTGCCAGCCAAGCCGCTGGACAGGGTGCAGATACGCAGTATTTT; CDR3 protein: CASQAAGQGADTQYF; J gene: TRBJ2-3; clone size: NA; V gene: TRBV19; D gene: TRBD1
CDR3 DNA: TGTGCCAGCAGCCGAAGCGGGGCTAGCACAGATACGCAGTATTTT; CDR3 protein: CASSRSGASTDTQYF; J gene: TRBJ2-3; clone size: once; V gene: TRBV4-2; D gene: TRBD2
CDR3 DNA: TGTGCCAGCAGCCTAACAACAGGGAGATTAGGAGAAAAACTGTTTTTT; CDR3 protein: CASSLTTGRLGEKLFF; J gene: TRBJ1-4; clone size: NA; V gene: TRBV11-2; D gene: NA
CDR3 DNA: TGTGCCAGCAGCCAGTACGGCGGCGAGCAGTACTTC; CDR3 protein: CASSQYGGEQYF; J gene: TRBJ2-7; clone size: NA; V gene: TRBV3-1/TRBV3-2; D gene: NA
CDR3 DNA: TGCGCCAGCAGCCACGGACAGGGTAGATTAGTTGAAAAACTGTTTTTT; CDR3 protein: CASSHGQGRLVEKLFF; J gene: TRBJ1-4; clone size: NA; V gene: TRBV4-1; D gene: TRBD1
CDR3 DNA: TGTGCCAGCAGTTACGGGACAGGGGGGGAGCAGTTCTTC; CDR3 protein: CASSYGTGGEQFF; J gene: TRBJ2-1; clone size: few; V gene: TRBV6-6; D gene: TRBD1
CDR3 DNA: TGTGCCAGCAGCCAAGGAGGGGGCGAGCAGTACTTC; CDR3 protein: CASSQGGGEQYF; J gene: TRBJ2-7; clone size: NA; V gene: TRBV3-1/TRBV3-2; D gene: NA
CDR3 DNA: TGTGCCAGCAGCTTAGCGGGGTCGAGGACTGAAGCTTTCTTT; CDR3 protein: CASSLAGSRTEAFF; J gene: TRBJ1-1; clone size: NA; V gene: TRBV7-3; D gene: NA
CDR3 DNA: TGTGCCAGCAGCAAAGGACGACCGAAGACGGGTAATCGAGCAACTAATGAAAAACTGTTTTTT; CDR3 protein: CASSKGRPKTGNRATNEKLFF; J gene: TRBJ1-4; clone size: NA; V gene: TRBV21-1; D gene: NA
CDR3 DNA: TGTGCCAGCAGACTTAGCGGGGGGCTAGATACGCAGTATTTT; CDR3 protein: CASRLSGGLDTQYF; J gene: TRBJ2-3; clone size: NA; V gene: TRBV28; D gene: TRBD2
CDR3 DNA: TGTGCCAGCAGCCAAGATCTACAGGGCTATGGCTACACCTTC; CDR3 protein: CASSQDLQGYGYTF; J gene: TRBJ1-2; clone size: NA; V gene: TRBV4-2; D gene: NA
CDR3 DNA: TGTGCCAGCAGCTCAGGGACAGGGGGACGATATGGCTACACCTTC; CDR3 protein: CASSSGTGGRYGYTF; J gene: TRBJ1-2; clone size: NA; V gene: TRBV7-3; D gene: TRBD1
CDR3 DNA: TGCGCCAGCAGTCCCGGAGCGGGTCCCGATCAGCCCCAGCATTTT; CDR3 protein: CASSPGAGPDQPQHF; J gene: TRBJ1-5; clone size: NA; V gene: TRBV5-1; D gene: NA
CDR3 DNA: TGTGCCAGCAGCTTGGGTTGGGCTGAGACCCAGTACTTC; CDR3 protein: CASSLGWAETQYF; J gene: TRBJ2-5; clone size: NA; V gene: TRBV11-1; D gene: NA
CDR3 DNA: TGTGCCAGTACCCCACTAGGTACAGGGAGTAATCAGCCCCAGCATTTT; CDR3 protein: CASTPLGTGSNQPQHF; J gene: TRBJ1-5; clone size: NA; V gene: TRBV19; D gene: NA
CDR3 DNA: TGTGCCAGCTCACCGACGAAGGGGGCCTGGAACACAGATACGCAGTATTTT; CDR3 protein: CASSPTKGAWNTDTQYF; J gene: TRBJ2-3; clone size: NA; V gene: TRBV18; D gene: TRBD1
CDR3 DNA: TGTGCCAGCAGCCTACCGTTCGGGACTAGCGGGGCCGAGCAGTACTTC; CDR3 protein: CASSLPFGTSGAEQYF; J gene: TRBJ2-7; clone size: once; V gene: TRBV3-1/TRBV3-2; D gene: TRBD2
CDR3 DNA: TGTGCCAGCAGCTTATCAGGGCCGAACAATGAGCAGTTCTTC; CDR3 protein: CASSLSGPNNEQFF; J gene: TRBJ2-1; clone size: NA; V gene: TRBV7-3; D gene: NA
CDR3 DNA: TGTGCCAGCAGCCAAGCTGGGCTAGCGGGAGTAGATACGCAGTATTTT; CDR3 protein: CASSQAGLAGVDTQYF; J gene: TRBJ2-3; clone size: NA; V gene: TRBV3-1/TRBV3-2; D gene: TRBD2
CDR3 DNA: TGTGCCTGGAGTGTACGCGGGAGGGGGAATCAGCCCCAGCATTTT; CDR3 protein: CAWSVRGRGNQPQHF; J gene: TRBJ1-5; clone size: NA; V gene: TRBV30; D gene: NA
CDR3 DNA: TGCGCCAGCAGCTTTTCCGGGACAGGGTCCGAAAAACTGTTTTTT; CDR3 protein: CASSFSGTGSEKLFF; J gene: TRBJ1-4; clone size: NA; V gene: TRBV5-1; D gene: TRBD1
CDR3 DNA: TGTGCCAGCAGCTTACGCGGGTACCAAGAGACCCAGTACTTC; CDR3 protein: CASSLRGYQETQYF; J gene: TRBJ2-5; clone size: NA; V gene: TRBV7-2; D gene: NA
CDR3 DNA: TGTGCCAGCAGCCGCGAACTAGCGGGAGGGGAGACCCAGTACTTC; CDR3 protein: CASSRELAGGETQYF; J gene: TRBJ2-5; clone size: NA; V gene: TRBV5-4; D gene: TRBD2